One and the same sample provided the 23 T cell receptor beta chains below, sequenced in a study of blood T cell repertoires in COVID-19. The table came from immunoSEQ multiplex PCR; TCRdb's copy has only in-frame clones and leaves some out. The table includes 180,000 or so clones, roughly 85% detected once. Sequences were obtained from peripheral blood. These receptors all stem from an older woman with acute or convalescent COVID-19.

The J gene is TRBJ2-3, the V gene TRBV7-9, with 11 bases matching TRBD2. Germline loops: CDR1 SEHNR, CDR2 FQNEAQ (reference sequence). V was clipped by 3 bases and J by 6 bases; unmatched bases: 5. The CDR3 totals 15 residues. The CDR3 region is CASSFLAGGPDTQYF. The CDR3 DNA sequence: TGTGCCAGCAGCTTCTTAGCGGGAGGGCCGGATACGCAGTATTTT.

The rearrangement uses TRBV12-3 or TRBV12-4 and TRBJ2-7; the match to TRBD2 covers 7 bases. Trimming removed 5 bases from V and 4 bases from J; junction bases left unmatched: 2. This CDR3 comprises 12 residues. The CDR3 here is CASSMGGYEQYV. CDR3 sequence (DNA): TGTGCCAGCAGTATGGGGGGGTACGAGCAGTACGTC.

Only a few counts were recorded for this clone. The chain carries TRBV30 and TRBJ1-5, with TRBD1 identical over 10 bases. Germline-derived CDR1 and CDR2 are GTSNPN and SVGIG (reference sequence). CDR3 length equals 15 residues. J was trimmed by 1 base and V by 3 bases; bases with no gene match: 3. CDR3 loop: CAWSWGQGSNQPQHF. CDR3 nucleotides: TGTGCCTGGAGCTGGGGACAGGGGAGCAATCAGCCCCAGCATTTT.

The rearrangement joins TRBV20-1 to TRBJ1-5; D unresolved. The CDR3 totals 11 residues. CDR1 DFQATT and CDR2 SNEGSKA come from the germline V gene (reference sequence). V was pared by 4 bases and J by 8 bases, with 9 bases between. The CDR3 coding sequence is TGCAGTGCTATCCCCCTAAAGCCCCAGCATTTT. Translating gives CSAIPLKPQHF.

The chain carries TRBV5-1 and TRBJ1-2, with D uncertain. Germline CDR1 SGHRS, CDR2 YFSETQ. There are 14 residues in the CDR3. Trimming cost V 1 base and J 6 bases, with 13 bases left between them. This CDR3 is CASSLMRVQDGYTF. The CDR3, as DNA: TGCGCCAGCAGCTTGATGAGGGTTCAAGATGGCTACACCTTC. Full variable domain (missing parts from reference TRBV5-1 and TRBJ1-2): KAGVTQTPRYLIKTRGQQVTLSCSPISGHRSVSWYQQTPGQGLQFLFEYFSETQRNKGNFPGRFSGRQFSNSRSEMNVSTLELGDSALYLCASSLMRVQDGYTFGSGTRLTVV.

This clone was seen a few times. The chain combines TRBV6-2 or TRBV6-3 with TRBJ2-5; D might be TRBD2 (5 bases). From germline, CDR1 is MNHEY and CDR2 SVGEGT. V dropped 0 bases and J dropped 0 bases, with 5 bases sitting between them. This CDR3 has 14 residues. CDR3 in amino acids: CASSYSSDQETQYF. The CDR3 DNA follows: TGTGCCAGCAGTTACTCTAGCGACCAAGAGACCCAGTACTTC.

The J gene is TRBJ1-6, the V gene TRBV6-5, with 8 nucleotides matching TRBD1. Germline V gives CDR1 MNHEY, CDR2 SVGAGI. The CDR3 length is 15 residues. V shed 4 bases, J shed 5 bases, and the junction held 4 bases outside the gene matches. This CDR3 is CASSWTGTNNSPLHF. The CDR3, as DNA: TGTGCCAGCAGTTGGACAGGGACAAATAATTCACCCCTCCACTTT.

The chain uses TRBV15 and TRBJ1-2; 7 bases agree with TRBD1. The V and J ends lost 0 bases and 6 bases, in that order; junction bases with no gene match: 7. Per the germline V gene, CDR1 is LNHNV and CDR2 is YYDKDF (reference sequence). This CDR3 has 15 amino acids. In DNA, the CDR3 is TGTGCCACCAGCAGAGAGGTCGGGACAGTGGATGGCTACACCTTC. Its translation: CATSREVGTVDGYTF.

The chain combines TRBV5-1 with TRBJ2-3, with D possibly TRBD1 on 6 matching bases. Per germline, CDR1 SGHRS and CDR2 YFSETQ. V was clipped by 5 bases and J by 0 bases, with 10 bases between them. The CDR3 has 14 amino acids. The DNA for the CDR3 is TGCGCCAGCAGTCGGACAGCTAGCACAGATACGCAGTATTTT. Translation: CASSRTASTDTQYF.

The CDR3 loop is CASSATGLGPQHF. The DNA of the CDR3 is TGTGCCAGCAGCGCGACAGGGTTAGGGCCCCAGCATTTT. This chain uses TRBV7-8 with TRBJ1-5, with TRBD1 identical over 7 bases. After removal of 5 bases from V and 9 bases from J, the junction contained 7 bases not matched to a gene. This CDR3 contains 13 residues. Germline CDR1 and CDR2: SGHVS and FQNEAQ.

The rearrangement joins TRBV6-4 to TRBJ2-1, with 10 bases matching TRBD2. Germline CDR1 and CDR2: MRHNA and SNTAGT. The CDR3 length is 14 residues. V shed 2 bases, J shed 9 bases, and the junction held 4 bases outside the gene matches. The CDR3 DNA follows: TGTGCCAGCAGTGACGTACTAGCGGGAAGTGAGCAGTTCTTC. This encodes CASSDVLAGSEQFF.

This clone was found a few times. The rearrangement uses TRBV4-2 and TRBJ1-1; D is unclear. This CDR3 has 14 amino acids. The germline CDR1 and CDR2 sequences are LGHNA and YNFKEQ. Between the trimmed V and J ends, which lost 3 bases and 2 bases, there was a span of 10 bases. The CDR3 DNA reads TGTGCCAGCAGCCACGCAGGCGAAAACACTGAAGCTTTCTTT. As protein: CASSHAGENTEAFF.

This clone was observed a single time. The chain couples TRBV11-3 to TRBJ1-1; TRBD1 agrees at 10 bases. Germline CDR1 reads SGHNT; CDR2 reads YENEEA. The CDR3 length is 14 residues. The ends lost 6 bases at V and 6 bases at J; junction bases unmatched: 7. CDR3 nucleotides: TGTGCCAGCAGGGCGGGACAGGGGTTAGCTGAAGCTTTCTTT. It encodes CASRAGQGLAEAFF.

This chain joins TRBV19 and TRBJ2-3; 12 positions agree with TRBD2. The V segment lost 4 bases and the J segment 2 bases; nucleotides outside the gene matches: 4. This CDR3 region has 16 residues. In germline, CDR1 is LNHDA, CDR2 SQIVND (reference sequence). The CDR3 DNA is TGTGCCAGTAGTACCAGACTAGCGGGGGACACAGATACGCAGTATTTT. Protein: CASSTRLAGDTDTQYF.

V usage is TRBV21-1 and J usage is TRBJ2-4; TRBD1, the table's D call, was not compared with the DNA. TRBV21-1 is deemed a pseudogene. This CDR3 is 16 amino acids long. The CDR3 coding sequence is TGTGCCAGCAGCACACCGGACAGGGGTGGGACCAACATTCAGTACTTC. Translating gives CASSTPDRGGTNIQYF.

This clone showed up just a few times. This chain joins TRBV6-5 and TRBJ1-2, with 8 positions matching TRBD1. The CDR3 runs 15 residues. V dropped 6 bases and J dropped 5; count of bases not matched to a gene: 11. Germline CDR1 MNHEY, CDR2 SVGAGI. In DNA form, the CDR3 reads TGTGCCAGCAGCCCCGACCAGGGGGCTGGTTATGGCTACACCTTC. This gives the protein CASSPDQGAGYGYTF.

The chain has TRBV9 and TRBJ1-6; TRBD1 might be the D (5 bases). V lost 3 bases to trimming and J lost 9 bases, with 10 bases between them. Germline CDR1 is SGDLS and CDR2 is YYNGEE. This CDR3 comprises 13 residues. The chain's CDR3 is CASSGGGTSPLHF. The CDR3 DNA follows: TGTGCCAGCAGCGGGGGGGGAACTTCACCCCTCCACTTT.

In DNA form, the CDR3 reads TGTGCCAGCAGTTCCCCTGAACAGGGGACTGAAGCTTTCTTT. This sequence encodes CASSSPEQGTEAFF. V usage is TRBV6-6 and J usage is TRBJ1-1; TRBD1 agrees at 7 bases. Germline V gives CDR1 MNHNY, CDR2 SVGAGI (reference sequence). This CDR3 region has 14 residues. J gave up 5 bases and V 4 bases, and 7 bases lay outside the gene matches.

This clone is a singleton in its sample. The chain uses TRBV5-4 and TRBJ2-1; 10 nucleotides align to TRBD2. Trimming took 2 bases from V and 5 from J; bases not matched to a gene: 4. The CDR3 extends over 15 amino acids. Germline V CDR1 and CDR2: SGHNT, YYREEE (reference sequence). The CDR3 DNA sequence: TGTGCCAGCAGCTTAAGCGGGAGGGCCGACAATGAGCAGTTCTTC. This translates into CASSLSGRADNEQFF.

The chain has TRBV20-1 and TRBJ1-6; D call uncertain. This CDR3 contains 10 residues. Trimming stripped 6 bases from V and 10 bases from J, with 7 bases between. The germline V gene encodes CDR1 DFQATT and CDR2 SNEGSKA (reference sequence). As DNA, the CDR3 is TGCAGTGCCCAGATCTCACCCCTCCACTTT. Its protein product is CSAQISPLHF.

The rearrangement joins TRBV11-3 to TRBJ2-5; 7 positions match TRBD2. From germline, CDR1 is SGHNT and CDR2 YENEEA. V lost 3 bases to trimming and J lost 2 bases; unmatched junction nucleotides: 12. This CDR3 comprises 17 residues. The CDR3 coding sequence is TGTGCCAGCAGCTTTTGGGCGCAGCGGGGCTCTCAAGAGACCCAGTACTTC. Translated, it gives CASSFWAQRGSQETQYF.

The chain couples TRBV29-1 to TRBJ1-2; no definite D call. Germline CDR1 is SQVTM and CDR2 is ANQGSEA. This CDR3 spans 14 amino acids. The V gene lost 4 bases and the J gene lost 0 bases, with 12 bases spanning the gap. The chain's CDR3 is CSVVPGVANYGYTF. DNA for the CDR3: TGCAGCGTTGTCCCAGGTGTAGCTAACTATGGCTACACCTTC.

CDR3 amino acids: CASSQAGQYTEAFF. CDR3 DNA sequence: TGTGCCAGCAGCCAAGCTGGACAGTACACTGAAGCTTTCTTT. This chain joins TRBV14 and TRBJ1-1, with TRBD1 as a possible D gene (6 bases). This CDR3 spans 14 amino acids. The germline V gene encodes CDR1 SGHDN and CDR2 FVKESK. Deletions cut 1 base from V and 3 bases from J, with 9 bases between.